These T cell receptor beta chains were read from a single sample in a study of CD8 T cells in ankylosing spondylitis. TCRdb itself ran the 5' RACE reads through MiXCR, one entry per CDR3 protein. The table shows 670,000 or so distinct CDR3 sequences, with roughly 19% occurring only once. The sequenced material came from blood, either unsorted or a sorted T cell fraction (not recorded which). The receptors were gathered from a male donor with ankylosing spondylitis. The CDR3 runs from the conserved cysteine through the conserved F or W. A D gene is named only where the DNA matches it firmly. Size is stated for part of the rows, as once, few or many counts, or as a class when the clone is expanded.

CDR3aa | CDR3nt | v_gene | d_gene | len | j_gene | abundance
CATSTPLGDQPQHF | TGTGCCACCAGCACCCCCCTGGGAGATCAGCCCCAGCATTTT | TRBV15 | - | 14 | TRBJ1-5 | few
CASRTDSGELFF | TGTGCCAGCAGAACAGATTCCGGGGAGCTGTTTTTT | TRBV12-3/TRBV12-4 | - | 12 | TRBJ2-2 | few
CSARDSQGGPYEQYF | TGCAGTGCTAGAGATTCACAGGGAGGGCCATACGAGCAGTACTTC | TRBV20-1 | - | 15 | TRBJ2-7 | -
CASSSQGKLGGYTF | TGTGCCAGCAGCTCACAGGGGAAGTTAGGTGGCTACACCTTC | TRBV7-2 | TRBD1 | 14 | TRBJ1-2 | few
CASSSGGRAGANTGELFF | TGTGCCAGCAGCTCCGGCGGACGAGCGGGCGCGAACACCGGGGAGCTGTTTTTT | TRBV11-2 | - | 18 | TRBJ2-2 | -
CSVRPTGTAYTEAFF | TGCAGCGTTAGACCCACCGGGACAGCGTACACTGAAGCTTTCTTT | TRBV29-1 | TRBD1 | 15 | TRBJ1-1 | -
CASSPRQGQGNYEQYF | TGTGCCAGCTCACCACGCCAGGGACAGGGAAACTACGAGCAGTACTTC | TRBV18 | TRBD1 | 16 | TRBJ2-7 | -
CASSFDSVDEQFF | TGTGCCAGCAGTTTTGACAGTGTGGATGAGCAGTTCTTC | TRBV6-5 | - | 13 | TRBJ2-1 | -
CASSEGGNPTDTQYF | TGTGCCAGCAGCGAGGGTGGGAATCCCACAGATACGCAGTATTTT | TRBV7-9 | - | 15 | TRBJ2-3 | -
CASSSHHEQYF | TGTGCCAGCAGCTCCCATCACGAGCAGTACTTC | TRBV12-3/TRBV12-4 | - | 11 | TRBJ2-7 | -
CASSPKRGVRTDTQYF | TGTGCCAGCAGCCCAAAAAGAGGGGTGCGCACAGATACGCAGTATTTT | TRBV5-6 | - | 16 | TRBJ2-3 | -
CASSQAELVPLLWEQYF | TGCGCCAGCAGCCAAGCCGAGCTGGTCCCCCTCTTATGGGAGCAGTACTTC | TRBV4-1 | - | 17 | TRBJ2-7 | -
CSSNRGFHGTDTQYF | TGCAGTTCCAACCGGGGTTTTCATGGCACAGATACGCAGTATTTT | TRBV20-1 | - | 15 | TRBJ2-3 | -
CASSLLQPQHF | TGTGCCAGCAGTTTACTTCAGCCCCAGCATTTT | TRBV27 | - | 11 | TRBJ1-5 | few
CSVEDPPLTETSTDTQYF | TGCAGCGTTGAAGACCCTCCCCTCACAGAAACTAGCACAGATACGCAGTATTTT | TRBV29-1 | - | 18 | TRBJ2-3 | few
CSAEPSLLGTQYF | TGCAGTGCCGAGCCTAGCTTGTTAGGGACCCAGTACTTC | TRBV20-1 | - | 13 | TRBJ2-5 | -
CASSGTEHSNQPQHF | TGTGCCAGCAGCGGGACAGAACATAGCAATCAGCCCCAGCATTTT | TRBV2 | TRBD1 | 15 | TRBJ1-5 | -
CSVKGTSDYEQYF | TGCAGCGTGAAAGGGACTAGCGACTACGAGCAGTACTTC | TRBV29-1 | TRBD2 | 13 | TRBJ2-7 | few
CASSQFRTGSYEQYF | TGTGCCAGCAGCCAATTTCGCACAGGGTCCTACGAGCAGTACTTC | TRBV3-1 | - | 15 | TRBJ2-7 | few
CSARDPRSTDTQYF | TGCAGTGCTAGAGACCCTAGGAGCACAGATACGCAGTATTTT | TRBV20-1 | - | 14 | TRBJ2-3 | -
CASSRGQRTSYEQYF | TGTGCCAGCAGCAGGGGACAGAGAACCTCCTACGAGCAGTACTTC | TRBV6-1 | TRBD1 | 15 | TRBJ2-7 | -
CARCLTLAGYSGDEQFF | TGTGCCCGCTGTTTAACTCTAGCGGGTTATTCTGGCGATGAGCAGTTCTTC | TRBV12-3/TRBV12-4 | TRBD2 | 17 | TRBJ2-1 | -
CASSPAFGRPNEKLFF | TGCGCCAGCAGCCCGGCTTTTGGTCGGCCTAATGAAAAACTGTTTTTT | TRBV5-1 | - | 16 | TRBJ1-4 | few
CATRDKNTEAFF | TGTGCCACCAGGGACAAGAACACTGAAGCTTTCTTT | TRBV24-1 | - | 12 | TRBJ1-1 | -
CSANLRQGPNQPQHF | TGCAGTGCCAACCTAAGACAGGGACCCAATCAGCCCCAGCATTTT | TRBV20-1 | TRBD1 | 15 | TRBJ1-5 | many
CASSDSRPINSPLHF | TGTGCCAGCAGTGACTCACGGCCGATTAATTCACCCCTCCACTTT | TRBV6-4 | - | 15 | TRBJ1-6 | few
CASSPDRGPGNQPQHF | TGTGCCAGCAGCCCGGACAGGGGGCCAGGCAATCAGCCCCAGCATTTT | TRBV7-2 | TRBD1 | 16 | TRBJ1-5 | few
CASSHPPGQGAISYGYTF | TGCGCCAGCAGCCACCCGCCGGGACAGGGGGCCATATCCTATGGCTACACCTTC | TRBV4-1 | TRBD1 | 18 | TRBJ1-2 | -
CASSWSTVENTEAFF | TGCGCCAGCAGCTGGTCGACAGTCGAGAACACTGAAGCTTTCTTT | TRBV5-1 | - | 15 | TRBJ1-1 | few
CSSRGRQETQYF | TGCAGTTCGAGGGGCAGACAAGAGACCCAGTACTTC | TRBV20-1 | - | 12 | TRBJ2-5 | -
CASTSEAGELFF | TGCGCCAGCACCTCGGAGGCCGGGGAGCTGTTTTTT | TRBV5-1 | - | 12 | TRBJ2-2 | few
CASRPGQGSNQPQHF | TGTGCCAGCAGGCCGGGACAGGGAAGCAATCAGCCCCAGCATTTT | TRBV12-3/TRBV12-4 | TRBD1 | 15 | TRBJ1-5 | few
CASSPDLGRSDTEAFF | TGTGCCAGCAGCCCGGACTTGGGGCGATCGGACACTGAAGCTTTCTTT | TRBV9 | - | 16 | TRBJ1-1 | few
CSVGGKDTQYF | TGCAGCGTTGGGGGGAAAGATACGCAGTATTTT | TRBV29-1 | - | 11 | TRBJ2-3 | -
CASSLRRESYEQYF | TGTGCCAGCAGTTTGAGGCGGGAGTCCTACGAGCAGTACTTC | TRBV27 | TRBD2 | 14 | TRBJ2-7 | few
CASSLWDREYEQYF | TGTGCCAGCAGCCTATGGGACAGGGAATACGAGCAGTACTTC | TRBV7-8 | TRBD1 | 14 | TRBJ2-7 | few
CASSIDSLPYNEQFF | TGCGCCAGCAGCATAGACAGCCTACCCTACAATGAGCAGTTCTTC | TRBV5-1 | - | 15 | TRBJ2-1 | -
CSARDSGLAGVSGELFF | TGCAGTGCTAGAGATTCCGGACTAGCGGGAGTATCCGGGGAGCTGTTTTTT | TRBV20-1 | TRBD2 | 17 | TRBJ2-2 | -
CASSIGQGSNQPQHF | TGTGCCAGCAGCATTGGACAGGGCAGTAATCAGCCCCAGCATTTT | TRBV21-1 | - | 15 | TRBJ1-5 | few
CASSPPNSPLHF | TGTGCCAGCAGCCCACCCAATTCACCCCTCCACTTT | TRBV7-6 | - | 12 | TRBJ1-6 | -
CASSGVGAKNIQYF | TGTGCCAGCAGCGGGGTAGGGGCCAAAAACATTCAGTACTTC | TRBV11-2 | - | 14 | TRBJ2-4 | -
CASRVIAGGTDTQYF | TGTGCCAGCAGGGTCATAGCGGGAGGCACAGATACGCAGTATTTT | TRBV5-8 | TRBD2 | 15 | TRBJ2-3 | -
CATDSGLSYEQYF | TGTGCCACTGATAGCGGCCTGTCCTACGAGCAGTACTTC | TRBV7-8 | - | 13 | TRBJ2-7 | few
CASSQVGTGRSETQYF | TGCGCCAGCAGCCAAGTGGGGACAGGGAGGTCGGAGACCCAGTACTTC | TRBV4-1 | TRBD1 | 16 | TRBJ2-5 | -
CSARLDSYQETQYF | TGCAGTGCTAGATTAGACTCGTACCAAGAGACCCAGTACTTC | TRBV20-1 | - | 14 | TRBJ2-5 | -
CSAALGDHNEQFF | TGCAGTGCTGCTCTGGGGGATCACAATGAGCAGTTCTTC | TRBV20-1 | - | 13 | TRBJ2-1 | -
CASSLEPYTEAFF | TGTGCCAGCAGCTTAGAACCTTACACTGAAGCTTTCTTT | TRBV7-9 | - | 13 | TRBJ1-1 | few
CSVLDRNTGELFF | TGCAGCGTCTTAGACAGGAACACCGGGGAGCTGTTTTTT | TRBV29-1 | - | 13 | TRBJ2-2 | few
CASSLDSGNTIYF | TGTGCCAGCAGTTTAGACTCTGGAAACACCATATATTTT | TRBV12-3/TRBV12-4 | - | 13 | TRBJ1-3 | -
CSARGFPFETQYF | TGCAGTGCTAGAGGGTTCCCGTTTGAGACCCAGTACTTC | TRBV20-1 | - | 13 | TRBJ2-5 | few
CASSQYGGREEYNEQFF | TGTGCCAGCAGCCAATACGGGGGGCGGGAGGAATACAATGAGCAGTTCTTC | TRBV7-6 | TRBD2 | 17 | TRBJ2-1 | -
CASSLSTGHEQYF | TGTGCCAGCAGTTTATCGACAGGCCACGAGCAGTACTTC | TRBV27 | - | 13 | TRBJ2-7 | -
CASSYDDQATEAFF | TGTGCCAGCAGTTACGACGATCAGGCCACTGAAGCTTTCTTT | TRBV12-3/TRBV12-4 | - | 14 | TRBJ1-1 | -
CASRPTTNTEAFF | TGTGCCAGCAGACCGACAACGAACACTGAAGCTTTCTTT | TRBV12-3/TRBV12-4 | - | 13 | TRBJ1-1 | few
CSGGLAGVGDTQYF | TGCAGCGGGGGACTAGCGGGAGTGGGAGATACGCAGTATTTT | TRBV29-1 | TRBD2 | 14 | TRBJ2-3 | few
CASSSDYGLVGELFF | TGTGCCAGCAGCTCGGACTACGGACTAGTCGGGGAGCTGTTTTTT | TRBV7-2 | TRBD2 | 15 | TRBJ2-2 | few
CASRRRGGSTGELFF | TGTGCCAGCAGACGACGCGGGGGATCCACCGGGGAGCTGTTTTTT | TRBV6-1 | TRBD2 | 15 | TRBJ2-2 | many
CASTPDPSSYNEQFF | TGTGCCAGCACTCCGGACCCGAGCTCCTACAATGAGCAGTTCTTC | TRBV12-3/TRBV12-4 | - | 15 | TRBJ2-1 | few
CASSPARGPLNTEAFF | TGTGCCAGCAGCCCGGCCAGAGGGCCCCTGAACACTGAAGCTTTCTTT | TRBV5-4 | - | 16 | TRBJ1-1 | -
CASRHLTNPATLYGGTEAFF | TGTGCCAGCAGGCACCTTACTAATCCCGCAACACTTTATGGGGGTACTGAAGCTTTCTTT | TRBV27 | - | 20 | TRBJ1-1 | -